This TCR beta chain was sequenced during a study of a mutant IDH1 vaccine in newly diagnosed glioma. Study as a whole: Vaccines were first given 4-6 weeks after radiotherapy alone, or with temozolomide cycles. Most had both radiotherapy and temozolomide beforehand; others had only one. General study results and limits: Overall, 90% to 95% of patients had vaccine-induced immune responses.

CDR3 length equals 13 residues. Germline CDR1 reads GTSNPN; CDR2 reads SVGIG (reference sequence). V was shortened by 8 bases and J by 4 bases, with 17 bases between the two germline ends. Measured with immunoSEQ multiplex PCR; TCRdb has only the in-frame clones, and not every one. The sample consists of 31,000 or so clones, 80% to 85% of them appearing once. Worth noting for this clone: Its antigen is unidentified.

Time point defined: week 47, end of study. The vaccine gave 300 ug of a 20-mer mutant IDH1 peptide subcutaneously per dose. In every donor, the tumor was a new WHO grade 3 or 4 IDH1-mutant, ATRX-lost astrocytoma. Sequenced material: PBMCs, taken from a glioma patient whose treatment included an IDH1 peptide vaccine. V usage is TRBV30 and J usage is TRBJ1-2; unclear D gene. The clonotype was recovered from a man aged 30 to 45 with glioma. The CDR3 protein is CAGTGNLGYGYTF. Here the CDR3 DNA reads TGTGCCGGCACTGGAAATCTGGGCTATGGCTACACCTTC.